The 7 T cell receptor beta chains given below trace back to one sample, sequenced in a study of cytomegalovirus exposure and HLA in healthy donors. The primer mix had 60 Vbeta and 13 Jbeta primers. TCRdb's copy holds only in-frame clones and misses some; the assay was immunoSEQ multiplex PCR. The repertoire holds 110,000 to 150,000 clones, with 75% to 80% as singletons. The sample consisted of PBMCs. The origin of the receptors is a male donor in good health and CMV-seronegative.

The J gene is TRBJ2-7, the V gene TRBV4-1; the match to TRBD2 covers 7 bases. Germline loops: CDR1 MGHRA, CDR2 YSYEKL. Trimming removed 2 bases from V and 5 bases from J; junction bases left unmatched: 6. This CDR3 is 14 amino acids long. The CDR3: CASSQSSGGNEQYF. DNA of the CDR3: TGCGCCAGCAGCCAAAGCTCCGGGGGGAACGAGCAGTACTTC.

The chain recombines TRBV6-6 with TRBJ2-5; 8 bases map to TRBD1. This CDR3 is 12 amino acids long. After removal of 6 bases from V and 5 bases from J, the junction contained 2 bases not matched to a gene. Looked up from germline, CDR1 is MNHNY and CDR2 is SVGAGI (reference sequence). As DNA, the CDR3 is TGTGCCAGCAGGACAGGGGTGGAGACCCAGTACTTC. Its translation is CASRTGVETQYF.

This chain joins TRBV18 and TRBJ1-2; D is undetermined. Per the germline V gene, CDR1 is KGHSH and CDR2 is LQKENI. The CDR3 covers 13 residues. V dropped 2 bases and J dropped 1 base, with 5 bases sitting between them. Here the CDR3 reads CASSPENNYGYTF. As DNA, the CDR3 is TGTGCCAGCTCACCAGAGAATAACTATGGCTACACCTTC.

The chain joins TRBV30 to TRBJ1-1; D uncertain. This CDR3 has 14 residues. Trimming left V 3 bases short and J 2 bases short, with 13 bases between. CDR1 is GTSNPN and CDR2 is SVGIG in the germline V gene (reference sequence). The CDR3 coding sequence is TGTGCCTGGAGCAAAGGAGGCAGCAACACTGAAGCTTTCTTT. This sequence encodes CAWSKGGSNTEAFF.

CDR3 nucleotides: TGTGCCAGCAGCAAAACGGGACAGCAGAACAATGAGCAGTTCTTC. Translating gives CASSKTGQQNNEQFF. The chain joins TRBV5-4 to TRBJ2-1; 7 nucleotides line up with TRBD1. V dropped 4 bases and J dropped 5; count of bases not matched to a gene: 9. The germline V gene has CDR1 SGHNT and CDR2 YYREEE (reference sequence). There are 15 residues in the CDR3.

V usage is TRBV5-1 and J usage is TRBJ1-1; TRBD1 might be the D (6 bases). This CDR3 has 15 amino acids. Germline CDR1 reads SGHRS; CDR2 reads YFSETQ. Trimming stripped 4 bases from V and 4 bases from J, with 17 bases between. The CDR3 nucleotides are TGCGCCAGCAGCATAACACAGGGCTCGGGCACTGAAGCTTTCTTT. Its translation is CASSITQGSGTEAFF.

This chain uses TRBV6-1 with TRBJ2-1, with D maybe TRBD2 (6 bases). The CDR3 has 13 amino acids. Trimming cost V 8 bases and J 4 bases, with 12 bases left between them. Per germline, CDR1 MNHNS and CDR2 SASEGT. The CDR3 loop is CASVGSGYNEQFF. DNA of the CDR3: TGTGCCAGCGTCGGTAGCGGATACAATGAGCAGTTCTTC.